This T cell receptor beta chain was captured by sequencing in a study of T cells in Graves' hyperthyroidism and ophthalmopathy. The study's findings and limits: Patients with ophthalmopathy were separated from those with stable hyperthyroidism by a 13 V-J model. Progression to ophthalmopathy was predicted a median of approximately 6.4 months early.

Criteria for exclusion of patients were uncontrolled infection, other autoimmune disease, pregnancy or lactation. Around 10 ml fresh peripheral blood yielded the PBMCs. This CDR3 is built from 15 residues. Germline values: CDR1 SGHVS, CDR2 FNYEAQ. V was shortened by 0 bases and J by 3 bases, with 10 bases between the two germline ends. Details on this clonotype: Antigen unknown.

Amplified TCR beta CDR3 regions came from RNA transcripts. A set of HTBI primers served as the primers for a first-round RT-PCR of the TCR CDR3. TCRdb re-derived calls from the multiplex PCR reads in MiXCR, one entry per CDR3 protein. The sample holds about 690,000 distinct CDR3 sequences, roughly a sixth seen once. The rearrangement links TRBV7-6 to TRBJ2-3, with TRBD2 as a possible D gene (5 bases). Sequencing was carried out using blood. The TCR was taken from a man aged 50 or older with Graves' hyperthyroidism. CDR3: CASSLAPRGTDTQYF. Here the CDR3 DNA reads TGTGCCAGCAGCTTAGCTCCTAGAGGGACAGATACGCAGTATTTT. Using reference TRBV7-6 and TRBJ2-3 for the parts outside the CDR3, the full variable domain is GAGVSQSPRYKVTKRGQDVALRCDPISGHVSLYWYRQALGQGPEFLTYFNYEAQQDKSGLPNDRFSAERPEGSISTLTIQRTEQRDSAMYRCASSLAPRGTDTQYFGPGTRLTVL.